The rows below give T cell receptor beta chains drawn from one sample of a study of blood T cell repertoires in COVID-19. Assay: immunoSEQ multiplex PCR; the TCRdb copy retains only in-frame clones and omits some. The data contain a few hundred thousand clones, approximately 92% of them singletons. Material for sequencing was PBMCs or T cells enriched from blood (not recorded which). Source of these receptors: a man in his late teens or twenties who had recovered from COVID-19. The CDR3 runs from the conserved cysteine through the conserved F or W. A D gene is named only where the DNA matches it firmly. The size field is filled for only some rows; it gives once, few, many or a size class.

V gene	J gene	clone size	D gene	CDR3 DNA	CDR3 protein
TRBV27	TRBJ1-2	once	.	TGTGCCAGCAGACCGAAGGGGGTGGGTTACTATGGCTACACCTTC	CASRPKGVGYYGYTF
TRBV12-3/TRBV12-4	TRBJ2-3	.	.	TGTGCCAGCAGTCTTGGACAGAAAGATACGCAGTATTTT	CASSLGQKDTQYF
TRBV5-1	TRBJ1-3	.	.	TGCGCCAGCAGCCCCTTTACGGGAGCTGGAAACACCATATATTTT	CASSPFTGAGNTIYF
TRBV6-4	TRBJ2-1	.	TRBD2	TGTGCCAGCAGTGACGGACTAGCGGGAGGCAATGAGCAGTTCTTC	CASSDGLAGGNEQFF
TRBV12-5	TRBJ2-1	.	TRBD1	TGTGCTAGTGGCCGGATCGACAGGGGCTCCTACAATGAGCAGTTCTTC	CASGRIDRGSYNEQFF
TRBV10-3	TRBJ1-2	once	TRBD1	TGTGCCATCACCCCGAAGGGGGACAGAGTTTCTGGCGGCTACACCTTC	CAITPKGDRVSGGYTF
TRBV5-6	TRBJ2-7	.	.	TGTGCCAGCAGCTTGAGTCTGAGTACCTACGAGCAGTACTTC	CASSLSLSTYEQYF
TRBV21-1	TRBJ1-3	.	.	TGTGCCAGCAGCGATGGGAGGGCTGGAAACACCATATATTTT	CASSDGRAGNTIYF
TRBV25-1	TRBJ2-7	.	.	TGTGCCAGCTCTTTTTACTACGAGCAGTACTTC	CASSFYYEQYF
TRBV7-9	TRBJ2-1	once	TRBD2	TGTGCCAGCAGCTTGACTAGCGGGGTACATGAGCAGTTCTTC	CASSLTSGVHEQFF
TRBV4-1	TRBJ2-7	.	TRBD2	TGCGCCAGCAGCCCAAGGGAGGGACTCGTAAGCTCCTACGAGCAGTACTTC	CASSPREGLVSSYEQYF
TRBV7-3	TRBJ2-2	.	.	TGTGCCAGCAGCCCGGGACACCTCACCGGGGAGCTGTTTTTT	CASSPGHLTGELFF
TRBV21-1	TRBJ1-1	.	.	TGTGCCAGCAGCCCACCCCGTCTACAGGACACTGAAGCTTTCTTT	CASSPPRLQDTEAFF
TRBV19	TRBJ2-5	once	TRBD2	TGTGCCAGTAGGATCATAGCGGGGGGCCCGCGAGAGACCCAGTACTTC	CASRIIAGGPRETQYF
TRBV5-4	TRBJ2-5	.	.	TGTGCCAGCAGCTTTCGGGGGGCGGAGACCCAGTACTTC	CASSFRGAETQYF
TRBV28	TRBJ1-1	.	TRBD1	TGTGCCAGCAGTTCTAAAGACAGGGAGGAGGACACTGAAGCTTTCTTT	CASSSKDREEDTEAFF
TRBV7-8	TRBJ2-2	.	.	TGTGCCAGCAGCTTAGACAGGGTTGGGGCGAACACCGGGGAGCTGTTTTTT	CASSLDRVGANTGELFF
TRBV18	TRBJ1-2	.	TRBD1	TGTGCCAGCTCACCATCAGGGGACAGACAAGACTATGGCTACACCTTC	CASSPSGDRQDYGYTF
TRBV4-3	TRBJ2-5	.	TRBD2	TGCGCCAGCAGCCAAGATACTAGCGGGGAGACCCAGTACTTC	CASSQDTSGETQYF
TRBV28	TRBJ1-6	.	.	TGTGCCAGCAGGGTGCAGGGAGGTTATAATTCACCCCTCCACTTT	CASRVQGGYNSPLHF
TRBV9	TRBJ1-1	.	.	TGTGCCAGCAGCGTAGCTTCGGGTATGAACACTGAAGCTTTCTTT	CASSVASGMNTEAFF
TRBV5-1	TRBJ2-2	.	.	TGCGCCAGCAGCTTGGTTGGGGGCGCGAACACCGGGGAGCTGTTTTTT	CASSLVGGANTGELFF
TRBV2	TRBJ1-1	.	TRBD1	TGTGCCAGCAGTCAACAGGGGTTGGTGAACACTGAAGCTTTCTTT	CASSQQGLVNTEAFF
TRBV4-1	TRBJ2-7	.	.	TGCGCCAGCAGCCAAGATTCGAGTTCCTCCTACGAGCAGTACTTC	CASSQDSSSSYEQYF
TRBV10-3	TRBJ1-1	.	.	TGTGCCATCAGGATGGACAGGAACACTGAAGCTTTCTTT	CAIRMDRNTEAFF
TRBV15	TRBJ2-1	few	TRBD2	TGTGCCACCAGCCAAGCTAGGCTAGCGGGCCGCCTCTCCTACAATGAGCAGTTCTTC	CATSQARLAGRLSYNEQFF
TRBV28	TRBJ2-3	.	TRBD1	TGTGCCACCGGGACAGACACAGATACGCAGTATTTT	CATGTDTDTQYF
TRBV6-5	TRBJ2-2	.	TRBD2	TGTGCCAGCAGTCCGGGACTAGCGGGTTCCGGGGAGCTGTTTTTT	CASSPGLAGSGELFF
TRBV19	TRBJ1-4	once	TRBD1	TGTGCCAGTAGTAACAGGGGGAAGGTGGAAAAACTGTTTTTT	CASSNRGKVEKLFF
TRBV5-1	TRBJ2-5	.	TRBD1	TGCGCCAGCAGCTTGGGACAGGGGAGGCAGGAGACCCAGTACTTC	CASSLGQGRQETQYF
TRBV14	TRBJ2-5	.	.	TGTGCCAGCAGCCGGGCAGGTCAGACCCAGTACTTC	CASSRAGQTQYF
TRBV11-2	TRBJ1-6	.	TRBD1	TGTGCCAGCAGCAACAGACAGGGGGGCAATTCACCCCTCCACTTT	CASSNRQGGNSPLHF
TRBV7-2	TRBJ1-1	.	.	TGTGCCAGCAGCTCCAGCCCAGGGGTGGGAACTGAAGCTTTCTTT	CASSSSPGVGTEAFF
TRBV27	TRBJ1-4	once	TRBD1	TGTGCCAGCAGCCCTCAGCCCGACAGGGTGGATGAAAAACTGTTTTTT	CASSPQPDRVDEKLFF
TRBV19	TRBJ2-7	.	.	TGTGCCAGTAGTATAATAGAGGGCTACGAGCAGTACTTC	CASSIIEGYEQYF
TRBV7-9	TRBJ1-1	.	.	TGTGCCAGCAGCTTAAGCCTAAACACTGAAGCTTTCTTT	CASSLSLNTEAFF
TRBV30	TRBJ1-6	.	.	TGTGCCTGGAGTGTTTCGCAGGATAATTCACCCCTCCACTTT	CAWSVSQDNSPLHF
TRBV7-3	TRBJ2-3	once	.	TGTGCCAGCAGCCCAAGAAGACAGAAAACAGATACGCAGTATTTT	CASSPRRQKTDTQYF
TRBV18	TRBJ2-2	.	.	TGTGCCAGCTCACCGTCGGGGACCGGGGAGCTGTTTTTT	CASSPSGTGELFF
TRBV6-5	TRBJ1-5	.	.	TGTGCCATTAGCAGCCTGCAAGGTCAGCCCCAGCATTTT	CAISSLQGQPQHF
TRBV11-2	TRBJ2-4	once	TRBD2	TGTGCCAGCAGCTTCGACACCGGCGGGAGCATTCAGTACTTC	CASSFDTGGSIQYF
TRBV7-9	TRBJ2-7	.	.	TGTGCCAGCAGCTCAGTCGCCCGAGGAGGGGAGCAGTACTTC	CASSSVARGGEQYF
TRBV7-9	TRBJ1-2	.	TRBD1	TGTGCCAGCAGCTTAGGGGACAGGGGAGGCTACACCTTC	CASSLGDRGGYTF
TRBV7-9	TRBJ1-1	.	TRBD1	TGTGCCAGCAGCCCGACAGGGGGCGGTGAAGCTTTCTTT	CASSPTGGGEAFF
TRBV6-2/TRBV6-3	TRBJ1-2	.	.	TGTGCCAGCAGTATACAGGCACCCTCGACAGCTTACTATGGCTACACCTTC	CASSIQAPSTAYYGYTF
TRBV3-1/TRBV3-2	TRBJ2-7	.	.	TGTGCCAGCAGCGAATCACTTCCCGGGACTGTAACCTACGAGCAGTACTTC	CASSESLPGTVTYEQYF
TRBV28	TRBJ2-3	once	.	TGTGCCAGCAGTTTTAACCCCCGGGAAATTAGCACAGATACGCAGTATTTT	CASSFNPREISTDTQYF
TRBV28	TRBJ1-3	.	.	TGTGCCAGCATCGGGGTGCCGGCGGGGGGTTCTGGAAACACCATATATTTT	CASIGVPAGGSGNTIYF
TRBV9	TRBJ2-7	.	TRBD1	TGTGCCAGTTTAGCAAAACCGGGACAGGGAAGCCCCTACGAGCAGTACTTC	CASLAKPGQGSPYEQYF
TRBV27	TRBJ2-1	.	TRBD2	TGTGCCAGCAGTCTAATTAAGGCGGGAGGGAGATATGAGCAGTTCTTC	CASSLIKAGGRYEQFF
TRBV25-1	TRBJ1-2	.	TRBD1	TGTGCCAGCAGTAGGACAGGGCCAAACTATGGCTACACCTTC	CASSRTGPNYGYTF
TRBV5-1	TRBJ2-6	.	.	TGCGCCAGCAGCCAAATTGGACTTTCTGGGGCCAACGTCCTGACTTTC	CASSQIGLSGANVLTF
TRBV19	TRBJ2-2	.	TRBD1	TGTGCCAGTAGTGCCCGAACCTTGGACAGGTTTTTAGCCGGGGAGCTGTTTTTT	CASSARTLDRFLAGELFF
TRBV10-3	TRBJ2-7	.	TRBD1	TGTGCCATCAGTGGACAGGGCGACTCCTACGAGCAGTACTTC	CAISGQGDSYEQYF
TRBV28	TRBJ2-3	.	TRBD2	TGTGCCAGCAGTGGGCGGGGGAGCACAGATACGCAGTATTTT	CASSGRGSTDTQYF
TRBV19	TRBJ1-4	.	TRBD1	TGTGCCAGTAAGGAGGGACAGACAACTAATGAAAAACTGTTTTTT	CASKEGQTTNEKLFF
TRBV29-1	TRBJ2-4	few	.	TGCAGCGTTGTTGGTACGCCGACTCAAAACATTCAGTACTTC	CSVVGTPTQNIQYF
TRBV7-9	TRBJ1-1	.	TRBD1	TGTGCCAGCAGCTCCAGGACAGGCTTGAACACTGAAGCTTTCTTT	CASSSRTGLNTEAFF
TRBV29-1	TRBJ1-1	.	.	TGCAGCGTTGACCAAACGGGGGAGGGGCACCCGAACACTGAAGCTTTCTTT	CSVDQTGEGHPNTEAFF